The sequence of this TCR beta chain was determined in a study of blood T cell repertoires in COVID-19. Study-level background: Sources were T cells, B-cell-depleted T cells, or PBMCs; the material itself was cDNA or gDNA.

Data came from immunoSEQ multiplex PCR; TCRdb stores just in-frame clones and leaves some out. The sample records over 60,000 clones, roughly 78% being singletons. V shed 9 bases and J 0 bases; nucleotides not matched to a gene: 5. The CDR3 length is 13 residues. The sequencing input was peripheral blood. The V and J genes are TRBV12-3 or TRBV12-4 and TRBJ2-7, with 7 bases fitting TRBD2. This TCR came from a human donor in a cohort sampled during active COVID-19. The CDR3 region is CASREGSSYEQYF. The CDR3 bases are TGTGCCAGTAGGGAGGGGTCCTCCTACGAGCAGTACTTC.